The 15 T cell receptor beta chains given below trace back to one sample, sequenced in a study of human T cells and chemical hapten exposure. The time point denotes: patch test 3, about 24 weeks after DPC sensitization. The treatment is: therapeutic diphenylcyclopropenone sensitization with weekly scalp DPC. TCRdb recomputed calls from the RACE reads with MiXCR, one row per CDR3 protein. Among about 58,000 distinct CDR3 sequences listed, 9.5% to 15% were seen once. The material was whole blood, obtained in connection with sensitization to the hapten diphenylcyclopropenone (DPC). These receptors were obtained from a man between 25 and 39 years old with alopecia areata. Some clones in this sample may be carry-over from other donors' samples.

This clonotype was seen a few times. This chain joins TRBV9 and TRBJ1-6; 7 nucleotides agree with TRBD1. The ends lost 6 bases at V and 7 bases at J; junction bases unmatched: 10. CDR3 length equals 15 residues. CDR1 SGDLS and CDR2 YYNGEE come from the germline V gene. In DNA form, the CDR3 reads TGTGCCAGCAATCTAGGGGGCTTGGAGAATTCACCCCTCCACTTT. Translated, it gives CASNLGGLENSPLHF.

The chain uses TRBV28 and TRBJ1-3; D is undetermined. CDR1 and CDR2 (germline): MDHEN, SYDVKM. Between the trimmed V and J ends, which lost 0 bases and 0 bases, there was a span of 9 bases. The CDR3 covers 16 residues. As DNA, the CDR3 is TGTGCCAGCAGTTTATGGGCGAGGATCTCTGGAAACACCATATATTTT. Translated: CASSLWARISGNTIYF.

Only a few counts were recorded for this clonotype. The J gene is TRBJ1-1, the V gene TRBV29-1; D ambiguous. CDR1 SQVTM and CDR2 ANQGSEA come from the germline V gene. CDR3 length: 11 residues. V was shortened by 6 bases and J by 10 bases, with 15 bases between the two germline ends. CDR3 nucleotides: TGCAGCGTGCTCGACCGGGTTACAGCTTTCTTT. This encodes CSVLDRVTAFF.

This clonotype has at least ten counts. This sequence joins TRBV9 and TRBJ2-1; 15 nucleotides match TRBD2. The CDR3 sequence is 17 residues long. The V gene end was trimmed by 3 bases and the J gene end by 4 bases; junction bases not matched to a gene: 5. Germline loops: CDR1 SGDLS, CDR2 YYNGEE. CDR3 residues: CASSAGTSGGRYNEQFF. The CDR3, as DNA: TGTGCCAGCAGCGCTGGGACTAGCGGGGGGAGATACAATGAGCAGTTCTTC.

The CDR3 protein is CASSISSGGQETQYF. Written as DNA, the CDR3 is TGTGCCAGCTCAATTTCTAGCGGGGGACAAGAGACCCAGTACTTC. The rearrangement joins TRBV18 to TRBJ2-5, with 10 bases aligning to TRBD2. The ends lost 5 bases at V and 2 bases at J; junction bases unmatched: 5. Germline assignment: CDR1 KGHSH and CDR2 LQKENI. This CDR3 spans 15 amino acids. Together with reference TRBV18 and TRBJ2-5, the CDR3 gives the full variable domain: NAGVMQNPRHLVRRRGQEARLRCSPMKGHSHVYWYRQLPEEGLKFMVYLQKENIIDESGMPKERFSAEFPKEGPSILRIQQVVRGDSAAYFCASSISSGGQETQYFGPGTRLLVL.

This clonotype was found many times. The rearrangement uses TRBV7-3 and TRBJ2-7, with 7 positions matching TRBD1. The CDR3 is made up of 15 amino acids. Per the germline V gene, CDR1 is SGHTA and CDR2 is FQGTGA. The ends lost 0 bases at V and 0 bases at J; junction bases unmatched: 2. CDR3 bases: TGTGCCAGCAGCTTAACCGGGGACAGCTCCTACGAGCAGTACTTC. Amino acids: CASSLTGDSSYEQYF.

The V call is TRBV7-2, the J call TRBJ1-1, with D uncertain. The CDR3 runs to 15 residues. Trimming left V 6 bases short and J 3 bases short, with 17 bases between. Per the germline V gene, CDR1 is SGHTA and CDR2 is FQGNSA. CDR3 in DNA: TGTGCCAGCAGAGAGGGAGTGGGCCAAGACACTGAAGCTTTCTTT. Encoded protein: CASREGVGQDTEAFF.

Many counts were recorded for this clonotype. V gene TRBV9 combines with J gene TRBJ1-6; 7 nucleotides align to TRBD1. V dropped 3 bases and J dropped 7; count of bases not matched to a gene: 10. This CDR3 is built from 16 residues. Germline CDR1 reads SGDLS; CDR2 reads YYNGEE. The CDR3 protein is CASSELQGWMNSPLHF. CDR3 bases: TGTGCCAGCAGCGAACTACAGGGGTGGATGAATTCACCCCTCCACTTT.

This clonotype was seen many times. The V and J genes are TRBV6-2 or TRBV6-3 and TRBJ2-3; possible D gene TRBD2, 6 bases. This CDR3 is 13 amino acids long. Trimming removed 10 bases at V and 5 bases at J, with 16 bases between. CDR1 MNHEY and CDR2 SVGEGT come from the germline V gene. The CDR3 is CATNPDSGDTQYF. The DNA for the CDR3 is TGTGCCACCAACCCGGATAGCGGAGATACGCAGTATTTT.

This clonotype occurred many times. The CDR3 bases are TGTGCCAGCAGCGGAAGGGGACAGTCAATTTTACCCCTCCACTTT. It yields the protein CASSGRGQSILPLHF. The chain is built from TRBV5-5 and TRBJ1-6; 7 bases agree with TRBD1. Germline V gene data show CDR1 as SGHKS and CDR2 as YYEKEE (reference sequence). V lost 4 bases, J lost 12 bases, and 13 bases stayed unmatched. CDR3 length: 15 amino acids.

This clonotype was detected ten times or more. At one boundary the junction diverges from the germline segment, which might be a read error. V is TRBV6-1 and J is TRBJ1-6; D not certain. This CDR3 region has 14 residues. CDR1 MNHNS and CDR2 SASEGT come from the germline V gene. The CDR3 nucleotides read TGTGCCAGCAGCGAAGACGGTCCGTTGTCTCCCCTCCACTTT. Translated, it gives CASSEDGPLSPLHF.

V is TRBV12-3 or TRBV12-4 and J is TRBJ1-5; D is uncertain. This CDR3 has 14 residues. The V end lost 6 bases, the J end lost 5 bases, and 14 bases lay between the germline ends. The CDR3 bases are TGTGCCAGCAGAATAGGCTGGGCGGATCAGCCCCAGCATTTT. This codes for CASRIGWADQPQHF.

In this sample, this clonotype turned up many times. CDR3 sequence reads: CASSVAGAFSPGELFF. CDR3 nucleotide sequence: TGTGCCAGCAGCGTAGCGGGGGCCTTCAGTCCCGGGGAGCTGTTTTTT. This chain links TRBV9 with TRBJ2-2; perhaps D is TRBD1 or TRBD2 (6 bases each). V lost 0 bases to trimming and J lost 6 bases, with 15 bases between them. The CDR3 has 16 amino acids. Per germline, CDR1 SGDLS and CDR2 YYNGEE.

V is TRBV5-5 and J is TRBJ2-1, with 8 positions matching TRBD1. This CDR3 region has 16 residues. Per the germline V gene, CDR1 is SGHKS and CDR2 is YYEKEE (reference sequence). After removal of 2 bases from V and 1 base from J, the junction contained 5 bases not matched to a gene. CDR3 sequence (DNA): TGTGCCAGCAGCTTCGGGGACAGGTCATCCTACAATGAGCAGTTCTTC. It specifies CASSFGDRSSYNEQFF.

This clonotype appeared a few times. The rearrangement uses TRBV5-1 and TRBJ2-2, with TRBD1 identical over 7 bases. Germline trimming cut 4 bases from V and 4 bases from J; bases unmatched to any gene: 10. The CDR3 runs 16 residues. Germline V CDR1 and CDR2: SGHRS, YFSETQ. CDR3 bases: TGCGCCAGCAGCCCAGAGGAGGCAGGGGGCACCGGGGAGCTGTTTTTT. Translating it yields CASSPEEAGGTGELFF.